The 20 T cell receptor beta chains below come from one sample, sequenced in a study of early T cells in non-severe SARS-CoV-2 infection. TCRdb reprocessed the 5' RACE reads via MiXCR and lists one record per CDR3 protein. The table has roughly 100,000 distinct CDR3 sequences, under 15% seen once. The sequenced sample consisted of whole blood. The receptors derive from an adult who was a healthcare worker with PCR-confirmed SARS-CoV-2 infection or an uninfected control (not recorded which).

This clonotype was counted many times. The chain uses TRBV20-1 and TRBJ2-1; TRBD2 aligns across 8 bases. Germline assignment: CDR1 DFQATT and CDR2 SNEGSKA (reference sequence). CDR3 length: 13 residues. V lost 5 bases, J lost 10 bases, and 10 bases stayed unmatched. Here the CDR3 reads CSAARAGGMEQFF. CDR3 sequence (DNA): TGCAGTGCTGCTCGCGCGGGGGGCATGGAGCAGTTCTTC.

In its sample, this clonotype was seen a few times. The chain carries TRBV28 and TRBJ2-7; tentatively, D is TRBD1 (5 bases). This CDR3 comprises 14 residues. V was clipped by 2 bases and J by 0 bases, with 8 bases between them. Germline CDR1 reads MDHEN; CDR2 reads SYDVKM. CDR3 DNA: TGTGCCAGCAGTTTAAGACAGCTCTCCTACGAGCAGTACTTC. This sequence encodes CASSLRQLSYEQYF.

About this clonotype: A much larger clone differs by one base, so this may be a read error. V gene TRBV10-2 combines with J gene TRBJ1-1; no clear D gene. The germline V gene has CDR1 WSHSY and CDR2 SAAADI. The CDR3 has 11 residues. The CDR3 reads CTSRTLGEAFF. CDR3 sequence (DNA): TGCACCAGCAGGACCTTGGGAGAAGCTTTCTTT.

The chain combines TRBV21-1 with TRBJ2-2; TRBD1, as called in the table, went unchecked against the DNA. TRBV21-1 is noted as a pseudogene. The CDR3 contains 14 residues. In nucleotides, the CDR3 is TGTGCCAGCGGGGGCAGGGGGATAGACGGGGAGCCGTTTTTT. Protein: CASGGRGIDGEPFF.

This clonotype has just a few counts. This chain links TRBV29-1 with TRBJ2-2; 10 bases agree with TRBD1. The V gene end was trimmed by 6 bases and the J gene end by 5 bases; junction bases not matched to a gene: 9. The germline CDR1 and CDR2 sequences are SQVTM and ANQGSEA. The CDR3 is 15 residues long. This CDR3 is CSVAAPGQGTGELFF. Written as DNA, the CDR3 is TGCAGCGTCGCCGCACCGGGACAGGGGACCGGGGAGCTGTTTTTT.

The sample holds many counts of this clonotype. The rearrangement uses TRBV10-3 and TRBJ2-5; either TRBD1 or TRBD2 may fit D (5 bases each). Deletions cut 6 bases from V and 5 bases from J, with 10 bases between. The CDR3 consists of 12 residues. Germline assignment: CDR1 ENHRY and CDR2 SYGVKD. The CDR3 spells CAIRPEGETQYF. The CDR3 region has the DNA TGTGCCATCAGACCCGAGGGGGAGACCCAGTACTTC.

Comments on this clonotype: Sequence at one end of the junction differs from germline and may be a read error. The chain has TRBV2 and TRBJ2-7; D remains ambiguous. There are 13 residues in the CDR3. Germline V gene lookup returns CDR1 SNHLY and CDR2 FYNNEI. The chain's CDR3 is CASSSTVSYERYF. The CDR3 nucleotides are TGTGCCAGCAGTAGTACAGTCTCCTACGAGCGGTACTTC.

J is TRBJ2-2 and V is TRBV5-4, with a tentative D call TRBD1 (5 bases). Germline V gene data show CDR1 as SGHNT and CDR2 as YYREEE (reference sequence). V lost 5 bases to trimming and J lost 4 bases, with 18 bases between them. The CDR3 covers 16 residues. This chain's CDR3 is CASSSLTRRGTGELFF. CDR3 nucleotides: TGTGCCAGCAGTTCCCTGACGCGAAGGGGCACCGGGGAGCTGTTTTTT.

The CDR3 region has the DNA TGTGCCAGCAGTGAACTACTAGGAGCAGGGCGGCCAGAGACCCAGTACTTC. Its translation: CASSELLGAGRPETQYF. This chain joins TRBV25-1 and TRBJ2-5; D assignment may be TRBD1 or TRBD2 (5 bases each). Trimming pared 2 bases from V and 4 bases from J, leaving 20 bases between. The CDR3 runs 17 residues. Germline-derived CDR1 and CDR2 are MGHDK and SYGVNS.

Ten or more counts support this clonotype. The V and J genes are TRBV11-1 and TRBJ2-1; TRBD2 agrees at 9 bases. CDR1 SGHAT and CDR2 FQDESV come from the germline V gene (reference sequence). The CDR3 runs to 15 residues. V was pared by 3 bases and J by 4 bases, with 4 bases of the junction left unmatched. The CDR3 spells CASSLGLAGYNEQFF. CDR3 coding DNA: TGTGCCAGCAGCTTGGGGCTAGCGGGGTACAATGAGCAGTTCTTC. Looking up the rest from reference TRBV11-1 and TRBJ2-1 gives the full variable domain: EAEVAQSPRYKITEKSQAVAFWCDPISGHATLYWYRQILGQGPELLVQFQDESVVDDSQLPKDRFSAERLKGVDSTLKIQPAELGDSAMYLCASSLGLAGYNEQFFGPGTRLTVL.

This chain links TRBV5-5 with TRBJ1-6, with a possible D match to TRBD1 (5 bases). Per the germline V gene, CDR1 is SGHKS and CDR2 is YYEKEE (reference sequence). V was trimmed by 0 bases and J by 10 bases, leaving 17 bases between them. The CDR3 covers 16 residues. DNA for the CDR3: TGTGCCAGCAGCTTGGAAGGAGCCAGGGCAAAATCACCCCTCCACTTT. It is translated as CASSLEGARAKSPLHF.

The count of this clonotype is one. A much larger clone sits a single nucleotide away, making a read error possible. The rearrangement links TRBV12-3 or TRBV12-4 to TRBJ2-1; 7 bases match TRBD2. The junction had 11 bases not matched to a gene; V was cut back by 7 bases and J by 2 bases. The CDR3 totals 16 residues. CDR3 coding DNA: TGTGCCAGCATTTTCAACAGCGGGATACCCTACAATGAGCAGTTCTTC. Its translation is CASIFNSGIPYNEQFF.

In this sample, this clonotype turned up many times. In DNA, the CDR3 is TGTGCCACCAGCAGAGGGGCGGGGGGCAAGACTGAAGCTTTCTTT. Translating it yields CATSRGAGGKTEAFF. V and J are TRBV15 and TRBJ1-1, with D maybe TRBD1 (6 bases). Germline loops: CDR1 LNHNV, CDR2 YYDKDF (reference sequence). The V end was cut by 1 base, the J end by 5 bases, with 14 bases between. This CDR3 contains 15 residues. Based on the CDR3 plus reference TRBV15 and TRBJ1-1, the full variable domain is DAMVIQNPRYQVTQFGKPVTLSCSQTLNHNVMYWYQQKSSQAPKLLFHYYDKDFNNEADTPDNFQSRRPNTSFCFLDIRSPGLGDTAMYLCATSRGAGGKTEAFFGQGTRLTVV.

There are a few counts of this clonotype. The chain combines TRBV18 with TRBJ2-1; D is unresolved. The V gene lost 2 bases and the J gene lost 4 bases, with 6 bases spanning the gap. Germline V gene data show CDR1 as KGHSH and CDR2 as LQKENI. The CDR3 has 13 amino acids. This CDR3 is CASSPFGYNEQFF. The CDR3 nucleotides read TGTGCCAGCTCACCATTTGGGTACAATGAGCAGTTCTTC.

The V and J genes are TRBV19 and TRBJ2-3; D gene unclear. The germline gives CDR1 LNHDA, CDR2 SQIVND (reference sequence). The V and J ends lost 3 bases and 6 bases respectively, with 13 bases between them. This CDR3 spans 14 amino acids. CDR3 amino acids: CASSISYVTDTQYF. CDR3 coding DNA: TGTGCCAGTAGTATCTCCTACGTGACCGATACGCAGTATTTT.

This chain connects TRBV7-8 to TRBJ2-2; D tentatively reads TRBD1 or TRBD2 (5 bases each). Germline V gene lookup returns CDR1 SGHVS and CDR2 FQNEAQ. This CDR3 comprises 16 residues. Between the trimmed V and J ends, which lost 1 base and 2 bases, there was a span of 11 bases. The CDR3 region has the DNA TGTGCCAGCAGCTTAGGACAGACTAAAAACACCGGGGAGCTGTTTTTT. Its translation is CASSLGQTKNTGELFF.

The CDR3 loop is CASSPFRDSQEAFF. In nucleotides, the CDR3 is TGTGCCAGCTCACCTTTCCGGGACAGCCAAGAAGCTTTCTTT. V usage is TRBV18 and J usage is TRBJ1-1; the match to TRBD1 covers 7 bases. V shed 3 bases and J 8 bases; nucleotides not matched to a gene: 9. Germline V gene data show CDR1 as KGHSH and CDR2 as LQKENI. This CDR3 region has 14 residues.

This clonotype was observed at least ten times. The chain links TRBV5-7 to TRBJ1-2; 9 bases are a match to TRBD1. TRBV5-7 is annotated as an ORF whose role is uncertain. V lost 5 bases to trimming and J lost 7 bases; unmatched junction nucleotides: 9. The length of the CDR3 is 14 residues. The CDR3 loop reads CASRIDRGICGYTF. CDR3 nucleotides: TGTGCCAGCAGGATAGACAGGGGGATTTGTGGCTACACCTTC.

This clonotype occurred a few times. The rearrangement links TRBV28 to TRBJ2-1; 9 bases fit TRBD2. Germline V lookup: CDR1 MDHEN, CDR2 SYDVKM. V was pared by 5 bases and J by 1 base, with 12 bases of the junction left unmatched. This CDR3 has 18 residues. DNA of the CDR3: TGTGCCAGCAGTGCAGAGCGGATAGCGGGGGTTTCCTACAATGAGCAGTTCTTC. Translating gives CASSAERIAGVSYNEQFF.

The genes are TRBV5-1 and TRBJ2-2; tentatively, D is TRBD1 (5 bases). Germline assignment: CDR1 SGHRS and CDR2 YFSETQ. CDR3 length: 13 amino acids. The V gene lost 4 bases and the J gene lost 6 bases, with 10 bases spanning the gap. The CDR3 region has the DNA TGCGCCAGCAGCAGGCCAGGGTCCGGGGAGCTGTTTTTT. Amino acid sequence: CASSRPGSGELFF.